These 22 T cell receptor beta chains were all obtained from the same sample, sequenced in a study of technical replicates of blood from several donors. Some clones are missing from TCRdb's copy, which holds only in-frame ones; the method was immunoSEQ multiplex PCR. The sample carries under 95,000 clones, 95% recorded once. Sequences were obtained from T cells isolated from PBMCs. The receptors here all came from a human donor in good health.

V gene TRBV7-8 combines with J gene TRBJ2-5, with 7 bases that match TRBD1. Germline values: CDR1 SGHVS, CDR2 FQNEAQ. CDR3 size: 16 residues. V lost 0 bases to trimming and J lost 5 bases; unmatched junction nucleotides: 9. The CDR3 protein is CASSLAMRQGSETQYF. The CDR3, as DNA: TGTGCCAGCAGCTTAGCGATGAGACAGGGTTCGGAGACCCAGTACTTC.

This clone appeared a single time. V is TRBV29-1 and J is TRBJ2-3; 8 bases line up with TRBD1. The CDR3 length is 13 residues. J was trimmed by 3 bases and V by 7 bases; bases with no gene match: 6. Germline V CDR1 and CDR2: SQVTM, ANQGSEA. CDR3 loop: CSAGDRLTDTQYF. The CDR3 DNA reads as TGCAGCGCCGGGGACAGGCTTACAGATACGCAGTATTTT.

This sequence joins TRBV10-1 and TRBJ1-5, with D possibly TRBD1 on 6 matching bases. The germline CDR1 and CDR2 sequences are WNHNN and SYGVQD (reference sequence). CDR3 size: 13 residues. V dropped 5 bases and J dropped 5 bases, with 10 bases sitting between them. Written as DNA, the CDR3 is TGCGCCAGCAGTACAGGGAAAGATCAGCCCCAGCATTTT. Its translation is CASSTGKDQPQHF.

The rearrangement links TRBV6-4 to TRBJ2-7; D possibly corresponds to TRBD1 (5 bases). Trimming shortened V by 4 bases and J by 1 base, and 11 bases separated the two germline ends. This CDR3 comprises 14 residues. Germline loops: CDR1 MRHNA, CDR2 SNTAGT. The CDR3 here is CASSALAGSYEQYF. In nucleotides, the CDR3 is TGTGCCAGCAGTGCCCTCGCAGGGTCCTACGAGCAGTACTTC.

The chain is built from TRBV28 and TRBJ2-5; a possible D gene is TRBD1 (6 bases). V gave up 6 bases and J gave up 5 bases, with 19 bases separating them. CDR1 MDHEN and CDR2 SYDVKM come from the germline V gene. This CDR3 contains 15 residues. The CDR3 region is CASRYNRDQRETQYF. CDR3 coding DNA: TGTGCCAGCAGGTATAACAGGGATCAGCGGGAGACCCAGTACTTC.

This rearrangement joins TRBV5-1 to TRBJ2-7; 8 nucleotides agree with TRBD1. J was trimmed by 3 bases and V by 4 bases; bases with no gene match: 9. Looked up from germline, CDR1 is SGHRS and CDR2 is YFSETQ. The CDR3 has 15 residues. The CDR3: CASSPGQGSYYEQYF. CDR3 DNA sequence: TGCGCCAGCAGCCCCGGACAGGGATCGTACTACGAGCAGTACTTC.

This chain links TRBV25-1 with TRBJ1-1, with D perhaps TRBD1 (5 bases). Germline V gene data show CDR1 as MGHDK and CDR2 as SYGVNS. V was clipped by 2 bases and J by 0 bases, with 7 bases between them. The CDR3 covers 14 residues. The CDR3 DNA is TGTGCCAGCAGTGAAGGGGGGTTGAACACTGAAGCTTTCTTT. This translates into CASSEGGLNTEAFF.

The CDR3: CASSEYTGGGETQYF. CDR3 DNA: TGTGCCAGCAGTGAATATACAGGGGGCGGCGAGACCCAGTACTTC. The chain combines TRBV6-1 with TRBJ2-5; 9 nucleotides line up with TRBD1. The CDR3 runs to 15 residues. The germline CDR1 and CDR2 sequences are MNHNS and SASEGT. V dropped 2 bases and J dropped 5; count of bases not matched to a gene: 6.

The chain employs TRBV6-1 and TRBJ1-5; D uncertain. Germline values: CDR1 MNHNS, CDR2 SASEGT. The V end was cut by 4 bases, the J end by 3 bases, with 13 bases between. The length of the CDR3 is 15 residues. The DNA of the CDR3 is TGTGCCAGCAGTGGGGAGGGTCGCCCCAATCAGCCCCAGCATTTT. It encodes CASSGEGRPNQPQHF.

This chain links TRBV2 with TRBJ1-1; D may be TRBD1 (6 bases). Trimming removed 6 bases from V and 0 bases from J, with 17 bases in between. This CDR3 is built from 16 residues. The germline V gene encodes CDR1 SNHLY and CDR2 FYNNEI. The CDR3 DNA sequence: TGTGCCAGCAGGTTTGACAGGAGAAGGATGAACACTGAAGCTTTCTTT. It encodes CASRFDRRRMNTEAFF.

V usage is TRBV11-3 and J usage is TRBJ1-6; no clear D gene. Germline V gene lookup returns CDR1 SGHNT and CDR2 YENEEA. Trimming stripped 2 bases from V and 5 bases from J, with 13 bases between. The length of the CDR3 is 16 residues. CDR3 DNA: TGTGCCAGCAGCTTACGAAGGAGTCCCGATAATTCACCCCTCCACTTT. Translated, it gives CASSLRRSPDNSPLHF.

The chain joins TRBV30 to TRBJ2-7, with D perhaps TRBD2 (6 bases). Trimming cost V 3 bases and J 0 bases, with 12 bases left between them. Germline V CDR1 and CDR2: GTSNPN, SVGIG (reference sequence). This CDR3 has 14 residues. CDR3 region: CAWSGGLPSYEQYF. The CDR3 DNA is TGTGCCTGGAGCGGAGGACTACCCTCCTACGAGCAGTACTTC.

The chain carries TRBV30 and TRBJ1-5; tentatively, D is TRBD1 (5 bases). Germline V gene data show CDR1 as GTSNPN and CDR2 as SVGIG (reference sequence). V lost 0 bases and J 7 bases, leaving 10 bases between the germline ends. There are 13 residues in the CDR3. CDR3 residues: CAWSVGARQPQHF. Here the CDR3 DNA reads TGTGCCTGGAGTGTTGGGGCTCGGCAGCCCCAGCATTTT.

The chain links TRBV5-1 to TRBJ2-3, with TRBD1 matching 9 bases. CDR1 is SGHRS, CDR2 YFSETQ, per germline. This CDR3 comprises 16 residues. V lost 4 bases to trimming and J lost 1 base; unmatched junction nucleotides: 7. CDR3 sequence (DNA): TGCGCCAGCAGCACCCGGGACAGGGCAGGCACAGATACGCAGTATTTT. Its protein product is CASSTRDRAGTDTQYF.

The V and J genes are TRBV14 and TRBJ2-3; D is unresolved. The CDR3 totals 14 residues. CDR1 and CDR2 (germline): SGHDN, FVKESK. V lost 1 base, J lost 1 base, and 6 bases lay in between. This chain's CDR3 is CASSQGVGTDTQYF. The CDR3, as DNA: TGTGCCAGCAGCCAAGGAGTGGGCACAGATACGCAGTATTTT.

V gene TRBV5-6 combines with J gene TRBJ2-3, with TRBD1 identical over 7 bases. CDR1 SGHDT and CDR2 YYEEEE come from the germline V gene. This CDR3 comprises 17 residues. The V gene end was trimmed by 4 bases and the J gene end by 5 bases; junction bases not matched to a gene: 16. CDR3 in amino acids: CASSAPHRGKIQDTQYF. The CDR3 coding sequence is TGTGCCAGCAGCGCCCCTCACAGGGGAAAGATTCAAGATACGCAGTATTTT.

The rearrangement uses TRBV5-1 and TRBJ1-2, with D perhaps TRBD1 (5 bases). V was cut by 4 bases and J by 2 bases, with 12 bases left in between. The CDR3 length is 14 residues. Germline V gene sequence: CDR1 SGHRS, CDR2 YFSETQ. The CDR3, as DNA: TGCGCCAGCAGCGCCTCGCCAGGGAACTATGGCTACACCTTC. It codes for CASSASPGNYGYTF.

The chain couples TRBV19 to TRBJ1-2; 7 nucleotides match TRBD1. The CDR3 has 17 residues. Germline CDR1 is LNHDA and CDR2 is SQIVND (reference sequence). Trimming at V came to 10 bases and at J to 0 bases, leaving 17 bases not matched to a gene. CDR3 sequence (DNA): TGTGCCACTTCAGGGGGACCTTGGGGGATCTCTAACTATGGCTACACCTTC. The encoded protein is CATSGGPWGISNYGYTF.

This chain joins TRBV27 and TRBJ2-1; D ambiguous. This CDR3 comprises 13 residues. Trimming removed 5 bases from V and 2 bases from J, with 7 bases in between. Germline CDR1 and CDR2: MNHEY and SMNVEV (reference sequence). CDR3 coding DNA: TGTGCCAGCAGTCCTAGTCCCTACAATGAGCAGTTCTTC. Translated, it gives CASSPSPYNEQFF.

This clone was seen more than once but under ten times. The chain recombines TRBV19 with TRBJ1-2; D perhaps matches TRBD1 (6 bases). In germline, CDR1 is LNHDA, CDR2 SQIVND (reference sequence). The V end lost 5 bases, the J end lost 3 bases, and 16 bases lay between the germline ends. The CDR3 has 15 residues. The CDR3: CASSATGNRDYGYTF. Here the CDR3 DNA reads TGTGCCAGTAGTGCTACAGGGAATCGGGACTATGGCTACACCTTC.

V and J are TRBV7-3 and TRBJ1-1; no definite D call. Per the germline V gene, CDR1 is SGHTA and CDR2 is FQGTGA. V shed 3 bases and J shed 1 base, with 6 bases lying between them. This CDR3 is built from 13 residues. DNA for the CDR3: TGTGCCAGCAGCTTTCAGTCGAACACTGAAGCTTTCTTT. This gives the protein CASSFQSNTEAFF.

CDR3 in DNA: TGTGCCAGCAGTCAGGAGGGGTATGGCTACACCTTC. It yields the protein CASSQEGYGYTF. This chain uses TRBV28 with TRBJ1-2; tentatively, D is TRBD1 (5 bases). CDR1 is MDHEN and CDR2 is SYDVKM in the germline V gene. This CDR3 has 12 residues. Trimming removed 5 bases at V and 5 bases at J, with 9 bases between.